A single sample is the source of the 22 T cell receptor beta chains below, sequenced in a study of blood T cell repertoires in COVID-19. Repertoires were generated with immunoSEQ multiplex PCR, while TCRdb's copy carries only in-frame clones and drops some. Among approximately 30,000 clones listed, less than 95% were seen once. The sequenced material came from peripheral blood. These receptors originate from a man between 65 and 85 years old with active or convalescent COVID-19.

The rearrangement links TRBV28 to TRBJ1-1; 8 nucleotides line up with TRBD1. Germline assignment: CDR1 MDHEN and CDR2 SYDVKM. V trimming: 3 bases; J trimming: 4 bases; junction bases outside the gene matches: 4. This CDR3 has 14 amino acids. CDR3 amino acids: CASSLPRGPTEAFF. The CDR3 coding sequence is TGTGCCAGCAGTTTGCCCAGGGGGCCCACTGAAGCTTTCTTT. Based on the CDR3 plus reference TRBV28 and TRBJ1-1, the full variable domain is DVKVTQSSRYLVKRTGEKVFLECVQDMDHENMFWYRQDPGLGLRLIYFSYDVKMKEKGDIPEGYSVSREKKERFSLILESASTNQTSMYLCASSLPRGPTEAFFGQGTRLTVV.

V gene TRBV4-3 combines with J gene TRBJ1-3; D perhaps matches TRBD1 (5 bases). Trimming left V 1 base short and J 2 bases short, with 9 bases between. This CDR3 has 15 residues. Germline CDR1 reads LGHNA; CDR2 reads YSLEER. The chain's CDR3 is CASSQGRVAGNTIYF. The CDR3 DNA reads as TGCGCCAGCAGCCAAGGCAGGGTGGCTGGAAACACCATATATTTT.

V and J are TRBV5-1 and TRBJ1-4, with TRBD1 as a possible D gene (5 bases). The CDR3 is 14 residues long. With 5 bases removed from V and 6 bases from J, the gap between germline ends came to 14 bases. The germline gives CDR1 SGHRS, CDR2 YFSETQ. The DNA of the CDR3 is TGCGCCAGCAGTCTCCGGGACTTGGATGAAAAACTGTTTTTT. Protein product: CASSLRDLDEKLFF.

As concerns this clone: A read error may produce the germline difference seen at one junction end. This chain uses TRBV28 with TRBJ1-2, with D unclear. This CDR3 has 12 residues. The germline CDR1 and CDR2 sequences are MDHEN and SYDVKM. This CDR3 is CASSLSHYGYTF. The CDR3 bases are TGTGCCAGCAGTTTATCGCACTATGGTTACACCTTC.

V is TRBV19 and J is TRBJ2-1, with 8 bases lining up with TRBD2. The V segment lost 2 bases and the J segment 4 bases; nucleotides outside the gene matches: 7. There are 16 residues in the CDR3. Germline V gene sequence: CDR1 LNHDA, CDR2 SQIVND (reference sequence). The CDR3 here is CASSITAGVAYNEQFF. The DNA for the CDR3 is TGTGCCAGTAGTATAACAGCGGGAGTGGCATACAATGAGCAGTTCTTC.

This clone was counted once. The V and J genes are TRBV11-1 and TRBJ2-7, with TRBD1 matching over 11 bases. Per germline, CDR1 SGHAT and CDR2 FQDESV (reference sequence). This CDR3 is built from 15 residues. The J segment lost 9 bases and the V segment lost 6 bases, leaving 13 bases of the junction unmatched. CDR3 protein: CASSTAGQGAIGQYF. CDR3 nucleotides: TGTGCCAGCAGTACGGCAGGACAGGGGGCGATTGGGCAGTACTTC.

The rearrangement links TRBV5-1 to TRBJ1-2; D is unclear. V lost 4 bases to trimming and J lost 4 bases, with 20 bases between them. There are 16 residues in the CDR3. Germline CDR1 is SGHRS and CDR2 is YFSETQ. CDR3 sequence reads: CASSPSAGISGYGYTF. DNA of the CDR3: TGCGCCAGCAGCCCCAGTGCGGGGATTTCGGGCTATGGCTACACCTTC. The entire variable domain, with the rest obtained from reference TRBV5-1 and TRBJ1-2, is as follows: KAGVTQTPRYLIKTRGQQVTLSCSPISGHRSVSWYQQTPGQGLQFLFEYFSETQRNKGNFPGRFSGRQFSNSRSEMNVSTLELGDSALYLCASSPSAGISGYGYTFGSGTRLTVV.

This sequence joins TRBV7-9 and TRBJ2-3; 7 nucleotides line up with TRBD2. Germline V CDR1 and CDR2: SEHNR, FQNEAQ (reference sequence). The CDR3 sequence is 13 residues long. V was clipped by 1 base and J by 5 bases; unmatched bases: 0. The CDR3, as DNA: TGTGCCAGCAGCTTAGAGCGGGGAGATACGCAGTATTTT. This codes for CASSLERGDTQYF.

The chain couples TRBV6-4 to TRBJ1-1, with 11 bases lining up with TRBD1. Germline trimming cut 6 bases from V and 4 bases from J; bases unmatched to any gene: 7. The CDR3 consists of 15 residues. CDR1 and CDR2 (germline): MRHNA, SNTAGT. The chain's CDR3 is CASSASGQGATEAFF. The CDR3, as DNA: TGTGCCAGCAGCGCCTCTGGACAGGGGGCCACTGAAGCTTTCTTT.

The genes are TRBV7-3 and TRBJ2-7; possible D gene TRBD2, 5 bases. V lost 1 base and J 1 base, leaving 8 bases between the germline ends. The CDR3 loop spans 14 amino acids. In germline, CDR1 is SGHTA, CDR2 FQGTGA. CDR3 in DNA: TGTGCCAGCAGCTTAAATGGACTTTCCTACGAGCAGTACTTC. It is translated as CASSLNGLSYEQYF.

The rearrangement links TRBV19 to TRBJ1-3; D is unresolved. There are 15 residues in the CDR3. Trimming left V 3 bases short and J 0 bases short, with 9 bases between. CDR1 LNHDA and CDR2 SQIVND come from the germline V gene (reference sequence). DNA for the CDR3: TGTGCCAGTAGTATCCCCGACTTCTCTGGAAACACCATATATTTT. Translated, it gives CASSIPDFSGNTIYF.

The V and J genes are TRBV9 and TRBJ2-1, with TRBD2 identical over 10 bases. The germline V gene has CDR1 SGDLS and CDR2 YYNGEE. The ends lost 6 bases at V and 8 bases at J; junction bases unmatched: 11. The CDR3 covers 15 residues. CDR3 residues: CASKVPGLAFHEQFF. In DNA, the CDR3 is TGTGCCAGCAAAGTACCGGGACTAGCGTTCCATGAGCAGTTCTTC.

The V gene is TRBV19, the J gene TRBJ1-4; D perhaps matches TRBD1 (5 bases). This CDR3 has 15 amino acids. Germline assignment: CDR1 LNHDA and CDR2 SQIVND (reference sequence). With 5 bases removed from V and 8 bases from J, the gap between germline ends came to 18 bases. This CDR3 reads CASSLAGEVREKLFF. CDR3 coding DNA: TGTGCCAGTAGTCTCGCGGGGGAGGTTCGGGAAAAACTGTTTTTT.

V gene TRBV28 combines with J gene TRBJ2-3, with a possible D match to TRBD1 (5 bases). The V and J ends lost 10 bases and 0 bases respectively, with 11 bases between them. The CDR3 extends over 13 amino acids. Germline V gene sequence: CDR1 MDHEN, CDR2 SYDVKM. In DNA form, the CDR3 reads TGTGCCAACCTAGACAGCAGCACAGATACGCAGTATTTT. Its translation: CANLDSSTDTQYF.

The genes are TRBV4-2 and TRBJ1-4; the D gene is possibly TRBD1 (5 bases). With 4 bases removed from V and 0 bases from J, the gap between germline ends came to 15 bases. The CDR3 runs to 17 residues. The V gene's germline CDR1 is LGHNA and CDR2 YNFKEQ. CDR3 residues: CASSRAPDSATNEKLFF. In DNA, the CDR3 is TGTGCCAGCAGCCGTGCCCCCGACAGCGCAACTAATGAAAAACTGTTTTTT.

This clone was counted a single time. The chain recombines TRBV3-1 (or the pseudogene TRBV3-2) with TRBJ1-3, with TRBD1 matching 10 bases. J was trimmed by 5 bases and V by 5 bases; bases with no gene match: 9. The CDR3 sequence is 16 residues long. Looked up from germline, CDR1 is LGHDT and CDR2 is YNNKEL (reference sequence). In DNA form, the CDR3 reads TGTGCCAGCAGCTTACGCCGGGACAGGGGTAGAAACACCATATATTTT. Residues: CASSLRRDRGRNTIYF.

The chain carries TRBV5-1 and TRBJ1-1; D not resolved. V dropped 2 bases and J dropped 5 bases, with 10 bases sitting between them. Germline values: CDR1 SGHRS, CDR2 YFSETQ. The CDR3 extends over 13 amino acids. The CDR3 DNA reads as TGCGCCAGCAGCTTTTCTCAGATTACTGAAGCTTTCTTT. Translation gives CASSFSQITEAFF.

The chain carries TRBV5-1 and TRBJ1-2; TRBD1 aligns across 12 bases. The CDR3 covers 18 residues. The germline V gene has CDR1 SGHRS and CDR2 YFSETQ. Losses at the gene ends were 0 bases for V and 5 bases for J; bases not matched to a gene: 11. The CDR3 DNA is TGCGCCAGCAGCTTGGCTGTTCCCGGGACAGGGGGCCGGTATGGCTACACCTTC. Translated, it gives CASSLAVPGTGGRYGYTF.

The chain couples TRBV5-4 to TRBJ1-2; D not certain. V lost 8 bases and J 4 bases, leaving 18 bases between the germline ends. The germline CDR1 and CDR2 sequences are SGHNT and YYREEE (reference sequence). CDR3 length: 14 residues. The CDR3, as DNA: TGTGCCAGTACCGGGCCCGGGAGCCCCTATGGCTACACCTTC. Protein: CASTGPGSPYGYTF.

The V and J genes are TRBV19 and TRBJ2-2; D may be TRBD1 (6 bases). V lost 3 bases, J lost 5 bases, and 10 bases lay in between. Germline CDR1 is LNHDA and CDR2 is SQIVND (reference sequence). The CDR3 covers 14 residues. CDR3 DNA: TGTGCCAGTAGTATGCAGGGGATTACCGGGGAGCTGTTTTTT. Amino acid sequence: CASSMQGITGELFF.

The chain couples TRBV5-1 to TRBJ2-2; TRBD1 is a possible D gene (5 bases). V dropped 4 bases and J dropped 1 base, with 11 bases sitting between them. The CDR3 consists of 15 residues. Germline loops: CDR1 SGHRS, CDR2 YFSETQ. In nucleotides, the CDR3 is TGCGCCAGCAGCCAGGGCACAGGGAACACCGGGGAGCTGTTTTTT. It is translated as CASSQGTGNTGELFF.

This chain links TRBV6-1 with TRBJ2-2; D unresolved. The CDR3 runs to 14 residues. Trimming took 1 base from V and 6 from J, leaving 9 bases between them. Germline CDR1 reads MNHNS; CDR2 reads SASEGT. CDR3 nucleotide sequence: TGTGCCAGCAGTGAAGGCAGTCTGCCCGGGGAGCTGTTTTTT. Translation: CASSEGSLPGELFF.